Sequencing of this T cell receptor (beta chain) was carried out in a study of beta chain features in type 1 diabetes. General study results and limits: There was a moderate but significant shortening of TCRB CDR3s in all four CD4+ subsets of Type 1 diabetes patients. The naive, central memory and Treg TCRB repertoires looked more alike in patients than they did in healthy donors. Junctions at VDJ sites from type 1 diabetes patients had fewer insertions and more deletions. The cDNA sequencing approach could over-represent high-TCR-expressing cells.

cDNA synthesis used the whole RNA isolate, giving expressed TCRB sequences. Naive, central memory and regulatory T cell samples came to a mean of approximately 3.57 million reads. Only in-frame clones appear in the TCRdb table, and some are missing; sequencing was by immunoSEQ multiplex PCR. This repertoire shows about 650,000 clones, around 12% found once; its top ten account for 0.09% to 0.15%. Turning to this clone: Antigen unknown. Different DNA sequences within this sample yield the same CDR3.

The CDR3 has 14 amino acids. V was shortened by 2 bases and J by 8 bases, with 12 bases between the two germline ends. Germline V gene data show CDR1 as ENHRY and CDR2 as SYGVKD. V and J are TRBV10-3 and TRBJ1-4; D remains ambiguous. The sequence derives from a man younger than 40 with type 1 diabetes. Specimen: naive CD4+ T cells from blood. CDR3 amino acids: CAISEVQMEEKLFF. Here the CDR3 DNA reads TGTGCCATCAGTGAGGTACAGATGGAGGAAAAACTGTTTTTT.